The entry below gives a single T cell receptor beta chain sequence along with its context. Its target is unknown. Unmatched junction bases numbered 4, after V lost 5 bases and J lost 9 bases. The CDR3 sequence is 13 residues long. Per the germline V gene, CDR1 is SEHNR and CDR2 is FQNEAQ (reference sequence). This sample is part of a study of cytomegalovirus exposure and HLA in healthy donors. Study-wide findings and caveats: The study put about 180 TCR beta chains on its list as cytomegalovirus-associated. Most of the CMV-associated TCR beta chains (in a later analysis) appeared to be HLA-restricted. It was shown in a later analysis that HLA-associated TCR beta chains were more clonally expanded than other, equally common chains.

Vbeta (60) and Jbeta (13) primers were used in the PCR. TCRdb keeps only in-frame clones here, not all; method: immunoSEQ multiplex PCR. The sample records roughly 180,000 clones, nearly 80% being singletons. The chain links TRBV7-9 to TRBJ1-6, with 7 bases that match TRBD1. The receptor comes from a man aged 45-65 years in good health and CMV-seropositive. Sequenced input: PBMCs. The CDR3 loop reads CASSTRQGSPLHF. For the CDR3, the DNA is TGTGCCAGCAGCACCAGACAGGGTTCACCCCTCCACTTT.